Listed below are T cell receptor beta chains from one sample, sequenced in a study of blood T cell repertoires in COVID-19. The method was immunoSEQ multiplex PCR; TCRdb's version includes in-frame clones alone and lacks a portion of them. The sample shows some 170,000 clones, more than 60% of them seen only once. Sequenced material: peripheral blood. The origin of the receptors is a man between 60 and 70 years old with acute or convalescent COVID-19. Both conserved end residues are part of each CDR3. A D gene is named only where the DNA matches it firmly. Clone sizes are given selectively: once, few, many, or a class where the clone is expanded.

DNA: TGCGCCAGCAGCTCCGGGACAGGGTCCAATCAGCCCCAGCATTTT
CDR3: CASSSGTGSNQPQHF
V: TRBV5-1
D: TRBD1
J: TRBJ1-5
size: -

DNA: TGTGCCAGCAGCTTGGATCTCCAGGGGGCGGGGACTGAAGCTTTCTTT
CDR3: CASSLDLQGAGTEAFF
V: TRBV5-5
D: TRBD1
J: TRBJ1-1
size: -

DNA: TGTGCCAGTAGCCAGCCTAGTTCCTACAATGAGCAGTTCTTC
CDR3: CASSQPSSYNEQFF
V: TRBV19
D: -
J: TRBJ2-1
size: -

DNA: TGTGCCAGCAGCTCGATACACCGGGATAGCAATCAGCCCCAGCATTTT
CDR3: CASSSIHRDSNQPQHF
V: TRBV7-4
D: -
J: TRBJ1-5
size: -

DNA: TGTGCCAGCAGCCCTTTCGGGACAGGGCTCCACAATGAGCAGTTCTTC
CDR3: CASSPFGTGLHNEQFF
V: TRBV9
D: TRBD1
J: TRBJ2-1
size: -

DNA: TGTGCCAGCAGCGCGGGACAAATTAATGAAAAACTGTTTTTT
CDR3: CASSAGQINEKLFF
V: TRBV9
D: -
J: TRBJ1-4
size: -

DNA: TGTGCCACCAGTGATTCGCGACAGGGGGCCGGGACAGTTAATGAAGCTTTCTTT
CDR3: CATSDSRQGAGTVNEAFF
V: TRBV24-1
D: TRBD1
J: TRBJ1-1
size: -

DNA: TGTGCCAGCAGCGCTCCAGGGGGCCGAGCTTTCTTT
CDR3: CASSAPGGRAFF
V: TRBV7-2
D: TRBD1
J: TRBJ1-1
size: -

DNA: TGTGCCAGCAGCTTTCCAGGTACAGATACGCAGTATTTT
CDR3: CASSFPGTDTQYF
V: TRBV5-4
D: -
J: TRBJ2-3
size: -

DNA: TGTGCCAGCAGCGTAGTGGGACAGTCCTACAATGAGCAGTTCTTC
CDR3: CASSVVGQSYNEQFF
V: TRBV9
D: TRBD1
J: TRBJ2-1
size: -

DNA: TGCGCCAGCAGCCAACTAGCGACAGGGTCCTACGAGCAGTACTTC
CDR3: CASSQLATGSYEQYF
V: TRBV4-1
D: -
J: TRBJ2-7
size: -

DNA: TGTGCCAGCAGTGAATGGGGCAGCGGGCAGCCCCAGCATTTT
CDR3: CASSEWGSGQPQHF
V: TRBV2
D: -
J: TRBJ1-5
size: -

DNA: TGTGCCAGCACCTCTGGGGGGGATTCTGGGGCCAACGTCCTGACTTTC
CDR3: CASTSGGDSGANVLTF
V: TRBV27
D: TRBD2
J: TRBJ2-6
size: -

DNA: TGCAGCGGTAACAGGGGGCCGGACGGGAACACTGAAGCTTTCTTT
CDR3: CSGNRGPDGNTEAFF
V: TRBV29-1
D: TRBD1
J: TRBJ1-1
size: -

DNA: TGTGCCAGCAGTGAGGGGAGGGGATTGAGCAATCAGCCCCAGCATTTT
CDR3: CASSEGRGLSNQPQHF
V: TRBV2
D: -
J: TRBJ1-5
size: few

DNA: TGTGCCAGCAGTGACCGAGGACAGTTGAACACTGAAGCTTTCTTT
CDR3: CASSDRGQLNTEAFF
V: TRBV25-1
D: -
J: TRBJ1-1
size: -

DNA: TGTGCCAGCAGTTACGGATTAGCGGTGTACGAGCAGTACTTC
CDR3: CASSYGLAVYEQYF
V: TRBV6-2/TRBV6-3
D: -
J: TRBJ2-7
size: -